The clone carrying this T cell receptor beta chain turned up a few times. The target antigen is unknown. The data are from a study of metastatic and nonmetastatic thyroid tumors. About the research overall: Comparison of repertoires was carried out across blood and tumor or nodule tissue from malignant and benign thyroid patients. Study findings and constraints: Significantly greater TCR beta diversity was reportedly found in malignant thyroid tumors than in benign nodules (in blood and tumor).

Trimming took off 4 bases at V and 0 bases at J, with 16 bases between the two ends. This CDR3 has 16 residues. Thyroid surgery took place with no prior treatment in any patient. TCRdb re-called clones via MiXCR from the PCR reads. Found here are about 56,000 clones, more than 25% of them singletons; the top ten hold around a sixth. The source material was blood. The rearrangement uses TRBV12-3 or TRBV12-4 and TRBJ2-7; D is ambiguous. This sequence originates from a female donor with papillary thyroid cancer or a benign thyroid nodule (not recorded which). Some clones in this sample may be carry-over from other donors' samples. The CDR3 loop reads CASSSHNLATSYEQYF. CDR3 bases: TGTGCCAGCAGTTCCCACAACCTCGCGACCTCCTACGAGCAGTACTTC.